A single T cell receptor (beta chain) is shown here with its context. Germline-derived CDR1 and CDR2 are LNHDA and SQIVND (reference sequence). V shed 5 bases and J shed 8 bases, with 13 bases lying between them. The CDR3 covers 13 residues. Clones were read by immunoSEQ multiplex PCR, and TCRdb kept only the in-frame ones, dropping some. The sample has roughly 120,000 clones, approximately 94% seen once. The record originates from a study of control samples from healthy donors and cancer patients. Sequencing was carried out using blood. The gene calls are TRBV19 and TRBJ1-5; tentative D call: TRBD1 (6 bases). This TCR came from a man in his thirties or forties in good health. CDR3 region: CASSDQGFEPQHF. For the CDR3, the DNA is TGTGCCAGTAGTGACCAGGGGTTTGAGCCCCAGCATTTT.